These 8 T cell receptor beta chains were sequenced from one sample in a study of blood T cell repertoires in COVID-19. Repertoires were generated with immunoSEQ multiplex PCR, while TCRdb's copy carries only in-frame clones and drops some. Of around 140,000 clones listed, around 80% are singletons. The sample comprised PBMCs or T cells enriched from blood (not recorded which). Every receptor here comes from a man between 35 and 55 years old with acute COVID-19.

The chain couples TRBV11-2 to TRBJ2-7; a possible D gene is TRBD2 (6 bases). Looked up from germline, CDR1 is SGHAT and CDR2 is FQNNGV. This CDR3 is built from 15 residues. Trimming removed 0 bases from V and 3 bases from J, with 12 bases in between. The CDR3 DNA reads TGTGCCAGCAGCTTAGATAAGGCGGGGTTCTACGAGCAGTACTTC. Amino acid sequence: CASSLDKAGFYEQYF.

This clone was counted once. V usage is TRBV28 and J usage is TRBJ2-5, with 10 bases that match TRBD2. The V and J ends lost 5 bases and 4 bases, in that order; junction bases with no gene match: 7. The germline V gene has CDR1 MDHEN and CDR2 SYDVKM. This CDR3 region has 15 residues. CDR3 residues: CASSELAGAGETQYF. Written as DNA, the CDR3 is TGTGCCAGCAGTGAGCTAGCGGGAGCAGGAGAGACCCAGTACTTC.

CDR3 DNA: TGTGCCAGCAGCTCCGATACTAACTCCTACGAGCAGTACTTC. Its protein product is CASSSDTNSYEQYF. The chain employs TRBV11-2 and TRBJ2-7, with no clear D. Trimming removed 4 bases from V and 0 bases from J, with 10 bases in between. CDR3 size: 14 residues. Germline lookup yields CDR1 SGHAT and CDR2 FQNNGV.

The sample holds a few counts of this clone. The V gene is TRBV3-1 (or the pseudogene TRBV3-2), the J gene TRBJ1-2; D not resolved. Trimming cost V 2 bases and J 5 bases, with 12 bases left between them. The CDR3 runs 14 residues. Looked up from germline, CDR1 is LGHDT and CDR2 is YNNKEL (reference sequence). This chain's CDR3 is CASSQNVDAYGYTF. The CDR3 DNA follows: TGTGCCAGCAGCCAAAACGTAGATGCGTATGGCTACACCTTC.

The chain carries TRBV11-2 and TRBJ2-3; D is unresolved. Germline-derived CDR1 and CDR2 are SGHAT and FQNNGV. The V gene lost 10 bases and the J gene lost 6 bases, with 8 bases spanning the gap. This CDR3 region has 10 residues. CDR3 region: CAIRMDTQYF. The CDR3, as DNA: TGTGCCATCCGTATGGATACGCAGTATTTT. The whole variable domain, filled in from reference TRBV11-2 and TRBJ2-3, reads EAGVAQSPRYKIIEKRQSVAFWCNPISGHATLYWYQQILGQGPKLLIQFQNNGVVDDSQLPKDRFSAERLKGVDSTLKIQPAKLEDSAVYLCAIRMDTQYFGPGTRLTVL.

This chain joins TRBV3-1 (or the pseudogene TRBV3-2) and TRBJ1-6; TRBD1 matches at 7 bases. The CDR3 has 14 residues. The germline V gene encodes CDR1 LGHDT and CDR2 YNNKEL (reference sequence). J gave up 9 bases and V 4 bases, and 6 bases lay outside the gene matches. The CDR3 spells CASSPGGGGSPLHF. CDR3 coding DNA: TGTGCCAGCAGCCCAGGAGGGGGCGGTTCACCCCTCCACTTT.

This chain uses TRBV5-6 with TRBJ2-5; D possibly corresponds to TRBD2 (6 bases). The CDR3 length is 12 residues. V lost 6 bases and J lost 5, with 11 bases in between. Germline CDR1 SGHDT, CDR2 YYEEEE. The chain's CDR3 is CASTAGGETQYF. DNA for the CDR3: TGTGCCAGCACCGCTGGGGGGGAGACCCAGTACTTC.

The chain recombines TRBV5-1 with TRBJ2-1; D gene ambiguous. The CDR3 sequence is 11 residues long. CDR1 is SGHRS and CDR2 is YFSETQ in the germline V gene. Trimming left V 5 bases short and J 3 bases short, with 3 bases between. The chain's CDR3 is CASRLYNEQFF. Here the CDR3 DNA reads TGCGCCAGCAGACTCTACAATGAGCAGTTCTTC.